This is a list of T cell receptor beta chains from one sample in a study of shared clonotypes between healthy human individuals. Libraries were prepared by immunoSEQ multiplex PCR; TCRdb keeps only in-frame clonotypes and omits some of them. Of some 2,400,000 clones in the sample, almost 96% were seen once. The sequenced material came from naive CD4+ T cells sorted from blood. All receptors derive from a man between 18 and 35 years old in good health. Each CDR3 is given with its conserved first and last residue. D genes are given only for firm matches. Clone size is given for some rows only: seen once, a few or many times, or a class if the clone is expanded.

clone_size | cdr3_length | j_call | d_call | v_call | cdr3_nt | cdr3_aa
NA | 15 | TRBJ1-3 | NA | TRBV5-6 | TGTGCCAGCAGCTTGCCCGCCGCGTCTGGAAACACCATATATTTT | CASSLPAASGNTIYF
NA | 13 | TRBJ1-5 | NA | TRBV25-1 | TGTGCCAGCAGTGAGACTTGGAATCAGCCCCAGCATTTT | CASSETWNQPQHF
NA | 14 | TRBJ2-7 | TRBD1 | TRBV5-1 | TGCGCCAGCACCTCACAGGGGGTTGGCGACGAGCAGTACTTC | CASTSQGVGDEQYF
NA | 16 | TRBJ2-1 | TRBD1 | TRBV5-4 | TGTGCCAGCAGCTCTGCAGGGGGCGCGTCTTACAATGAGCAGTTCTTC | CASSSAGGASYNEQFF
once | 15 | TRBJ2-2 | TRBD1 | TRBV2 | TGTGCCAGCAGTAGGGACAGGAAGAACACCGGGGAGCTGTTTTTT | CASSRDRKNTGELFF
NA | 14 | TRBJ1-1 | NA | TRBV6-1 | TGTGCCAGCAGTGCGGGAACGATGAACACTGAAGCTTTCTTT | CASSAGTMNTEAFF
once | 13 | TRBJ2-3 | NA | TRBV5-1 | TGCGCCAGCAGCCCACAGGGAACAGATACGCAGTATTTT | CASSPQGTDTQYF
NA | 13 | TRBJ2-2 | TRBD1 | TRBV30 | TGTGCCTGGAGGGGACAGGGGACCGGGGAGCTGTTTTTT | CAWRGQGTGELFF
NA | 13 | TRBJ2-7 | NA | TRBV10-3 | TGTGCCACCACCGGGGCCGAAGCCTACGAGCAGTACTTC | CATTGAEAYEQYF
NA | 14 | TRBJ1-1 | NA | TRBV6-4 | TGTGCCAACCGCCACCCACCGGCCGACACTGAAGCTTTCTTT | CANRHPPADTEAFF
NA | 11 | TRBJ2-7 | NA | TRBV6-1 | TGTGCCAGCAGCCAGCTAGGAAGGCAGTACTTC | CASSQLGRQYF
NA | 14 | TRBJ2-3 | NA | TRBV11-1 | TGTGCCAGCAGCCCACTGTGGACCCCAGATACGCAGTATTTT | CASSPLWTPDTQYF
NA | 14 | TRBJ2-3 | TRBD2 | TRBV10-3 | TGTGCCATCAGTGGGGGGGGTAGCACAGATACGCAGTATTTT | CAISGGGSTDTQYF
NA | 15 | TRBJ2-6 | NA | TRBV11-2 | TGTGCCAGCAGCTTAGTTCCCTCTGGGGCCAACGTCCTGACTTTC | CASSLVPSGANVLTF
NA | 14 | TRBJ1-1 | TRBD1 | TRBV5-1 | TGCGCCAGCAGCTTGTGGAACAGGGGCACTGAAGCTTTCTTT | CASSLWNRGTEAFF
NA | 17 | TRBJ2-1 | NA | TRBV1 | TGCACCAGCAATTCCGGCCGCGGGATACTAGGACTAAGGGAGCAGTTCTTC | CTSNSGRGILGLREQFF
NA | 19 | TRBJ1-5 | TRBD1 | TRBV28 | TGTGCCAGCAGCCGCGGATTAAGTAAAGACAGGGGAATCAATCAGCCCCAGCATTTT | CASSRGLSKDRGINQPQHF
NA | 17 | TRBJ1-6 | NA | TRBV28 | TGTGCCAGCAGTTCGCCGGGGTCCAGCTCCTATAATTCACCCCTCCACTTT | CASSSPGSSSYNSPLHF
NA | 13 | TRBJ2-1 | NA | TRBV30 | TGTGCCTGGAGTGTTGGATGGGAAAATGAGCAGTTCTTC | CAWSVGWENEQFF
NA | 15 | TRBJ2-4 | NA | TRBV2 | TGTGCCAGCAGTCCGCGGGGCCTAGCCAAAAACATTCAGTACTTC | CASSPRGLAKNIQYF
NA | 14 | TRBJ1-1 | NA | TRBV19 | TGTGCCAGTAGTGTCCCACGTATGAACACTGAAGCTTTCTTT | CASSVPRMNTEAFF
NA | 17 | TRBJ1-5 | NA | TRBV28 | TGTGCCAGCAGTTTATCCGGGGGTTCTTATAGCAATCAGCCCCAGCATTTT | CASSLSGGSYSNQPQHF
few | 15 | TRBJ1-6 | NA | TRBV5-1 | TGCGCCAGCAGCTTGGCTGAGGGTGGTAATTCACCCCTCCACTTT | CASSLAEGGNSPLHF
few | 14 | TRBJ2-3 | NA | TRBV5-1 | TGCGCCAGCAGCTTGGCGGAGATCACAGATACGCAGTATTTT | CASSLAEITDTQYF
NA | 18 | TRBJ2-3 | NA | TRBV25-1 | TGTGCCAGCAGTGAATTAAAGGGGACCGGGGCGTACACAGATACGCAGTATTTT | CASSELKGTGAYTDTQYF
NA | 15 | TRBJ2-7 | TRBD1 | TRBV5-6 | TGTGCCAGCAGCTTGGTGGGGACAGGGTCCTACGAGCAGTACTTC | CASSLVGTGSYEQYF
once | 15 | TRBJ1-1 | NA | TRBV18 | TGTGCCAGCTCACCATGGACCCTGGGTGGGACTGAAGCTTTCTTT | CASSPWTLGGTEAFF
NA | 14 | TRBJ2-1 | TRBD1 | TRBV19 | TGTGCCAGTGGGGGACAGGGGTCTTGGGGTGAGCAGTTCTTC | CASGGQGSWGEQFF
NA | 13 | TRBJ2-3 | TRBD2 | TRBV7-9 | TGTGCCAGCAACATAGCGGGAGCAGATACGCAGTATTTT | CASNIAGADTQYF
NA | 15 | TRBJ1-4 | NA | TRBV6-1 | TGTGCCAGCAGTGCTGCCCCCAGGCCGAATGAAAAACTGTTTTTT | CASSAAPRPNEKLFF
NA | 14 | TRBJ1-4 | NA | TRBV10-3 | TGTGCCATCAGTGAACAGCCTTCTAATGAAAAACTGTTTTTT | CAISEQPSNEKLFF
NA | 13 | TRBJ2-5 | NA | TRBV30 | TGTGCCTGGAGTGTAATACTTGGAGAGACCCAGTACTTC | CAWSVILGETQYF
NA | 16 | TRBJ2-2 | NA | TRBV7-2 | TGTGCCAGCAGTCCACGAGGTAGCGGATACACCGGGGAGCTGTTTTTT | CASSPRGSGYTGELFF
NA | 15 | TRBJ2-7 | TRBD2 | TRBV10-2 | TGCGCCAGCAGTGACCCTAGCGGGAGATCCTACGAGCAGTACTTC | CASSDPSGRSYEQYF
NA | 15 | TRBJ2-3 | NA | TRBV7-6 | TGTGCCAGCAGCTTAGAGGCGGGGTCCACAGATACGCAGTATTTT | CASSLEAGSTDTQYF
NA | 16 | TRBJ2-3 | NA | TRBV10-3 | TGTGCCATCAGTTACCCCATGGGGCAGGGACCAGATACGCAGTATTTT | CAISYPMGQGPDTQYF
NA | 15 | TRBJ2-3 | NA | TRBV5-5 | TGTGCCAGCAGCTTGGTAGGGCGGAGCACAGATACGCAGTATTTT | CASSLVGRSTDTQYF
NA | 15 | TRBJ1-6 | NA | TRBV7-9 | TGTGCCAGCAGCTTAGACGGGCAGGGTAATTCACCCCTCCACTTT | CASSLDGQGNSPLHF
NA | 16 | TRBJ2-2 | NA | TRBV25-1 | TGTGCCAGCCGAAAGGGCGGGGACTCGAACACCGGGGAGCTGTTTTTT | CASRKGGDSNTGELFF
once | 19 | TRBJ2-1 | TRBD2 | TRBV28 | TGTGCCAGCAGCTCGACTAGCGGGGGCCCTATCAGCTCCTACAATGAGCAGTTCTTC | CASSSTSGGPISSYNEQFF
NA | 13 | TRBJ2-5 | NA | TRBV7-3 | TGTGCCAGCAGCTTTCTCCCAATGGAGACCCAGTACTTC | CASSFLPMETQYF
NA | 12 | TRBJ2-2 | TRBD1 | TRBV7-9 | TGTGCTACACAGGGGGTTGCCGGGGAGCTGTTTTTT | CATQGVAGELFF
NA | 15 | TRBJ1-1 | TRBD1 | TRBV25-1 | TGTGCCAGCAGTGCCTTGACAGGGGGAGGCACTGAAGCTTTCTTT | CASSALTGGGTEAFF
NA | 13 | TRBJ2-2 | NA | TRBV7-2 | TGTGCCAGCAGCTCACCAAACACCGGGGAGCTGTTTTTT | CASSSPNTGELFF
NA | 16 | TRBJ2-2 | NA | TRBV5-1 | TGCGCCAGCAGCTTGCCTGGTACGGGGAACACCGGGGAGCTGTTTTTT | CASSLPGTGNTGELFF
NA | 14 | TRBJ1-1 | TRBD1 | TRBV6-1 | TGTGCCAGCCTACTGGGACAGATTGGTGCTGAAGCTTTCTTT | CASLLGQIGAEAFF
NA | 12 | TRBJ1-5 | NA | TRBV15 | TGTGCCACCAGCAGAGATGCCCAGCCCCAGCATTTT | CATSRDAQPQHF
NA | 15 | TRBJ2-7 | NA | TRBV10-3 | TGTGCCATCAGTGGAGCGGCAGGGTCGGTCTACGAGCAGTACTTC | CAISGAAGSVYEQYF
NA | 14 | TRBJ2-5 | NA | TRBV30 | TGTGCCTGGAGTGTGGGGGGGCAGGGAGAGACCCAGTACTTC | CAWSVGGQGETQYF
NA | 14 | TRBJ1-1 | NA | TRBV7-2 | TGTGCCAGCAGCATCGAGCTACTGAACACTGAAGCTTTCTTT | CASSIELLNTEAFF
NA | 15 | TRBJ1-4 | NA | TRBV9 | TGTGCCAGCACACAATGGGGCGAAAGAGGGGAAAAACTGTTTTTT | CASTQWGERGEKLFF
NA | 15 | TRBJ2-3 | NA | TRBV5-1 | TGCGCCAGCAGCTTTGGATTATACCCCCAAGATACGCAGTATTTT | CASSFGLYPQDTQYF
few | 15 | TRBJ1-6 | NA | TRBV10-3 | TGTGCCATCAGCCTACAGGGAGAGGGGAATTCACCCCTCCACTTT | CAISLQGEGNSPLHF
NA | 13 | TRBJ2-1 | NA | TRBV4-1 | TGCGCCAGCAGCCAAGCAGTTTTCCATGAGCAGTTCTTC | CASSQAVFHEQFF
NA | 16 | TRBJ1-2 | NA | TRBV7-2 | TGTGCCAGCAGCTTAGCCACAGCATGGGGCAGTCGGGGCTACACCTTC | CASSLATAWGSRGYTF
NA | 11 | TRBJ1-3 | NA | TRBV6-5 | TGTGCCAGCGGTAATGGAAACACCATATATTTT | CASGNGNTIYF
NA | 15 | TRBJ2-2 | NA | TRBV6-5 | TGTGCCAGCAGGGGGTTGACGGAGAACACCGGGGAGCTGTTTTTT | CASRGLTENTGELFF
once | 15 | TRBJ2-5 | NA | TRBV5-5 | TGTGCCAGCAGCTCAGGCCGGCGGGACCAAGAGACCCAGTACTTC | CASSSGRRDQETQYF
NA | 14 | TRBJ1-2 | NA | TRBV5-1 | TGCGCCAGCAGCTTGCCCGGGGCGGGGAGTGGCTACACCTTC | CASSLPGAGSGYTF
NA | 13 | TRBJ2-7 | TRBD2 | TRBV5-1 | TGCGCCAGCAGGAGAGCGGGGTACCCTGGAGAGTACTTC | CASRRAGYPGEYF